A selection of T cell receptor beta chains follows, all from one sample in a study of blood T cell repertoires in COVID-19. Some clones are missing from TCRdb's copy, which holds only in-frame ones; the method was immunoSEQ multiplex PCR. The sample records approximately 250,000 clones, approximately 90% being singletons. The sequencing sample was made of PBMCs or T cells enriched from blood (not recorded which). These receptors were taken from a woman aged 40-49 years with acute COVID-19. Both conserved end residues are part of each CDR3. D genes are given only for firm matches. Not all rows give a size; the values are once, few, many and, for expanded clones, a class.

size,D,J,V,DNA,CDR3
.,.,TRBJ1-4,TRBV7-2,TGTGCCAGCAGCCCGCAGGGTAACGAAAAACTGTTTTTT,CASSPQGNEKLFF
.,.,TRBJ2-1,TRBV7-8,TGTGCCAGCAGCCTGAATCAGGAGCAGTTCTTC,CASSLNQEQFF
.,TRBD2,TRBJ2-3,TRBV9,TGTGCCAGCAGCGCGGGACTAGCCCGGGTCACAGATACGCAGTATTTT,CASSAGLARVTDTQYF
.,TRBD1,TRBJ1-2,TRBV6-2/TRBV6-3,TGTGCCAGCAGCCCCATCTCGACAGGGGATGGCTACACCTTC,CASSPISTGDGYTF
.,TRBD1,TRBJ1-1,TRBV6-5,TGTGCCAGCAGTAGGACAGGGTTGAACACTGAAGCTTTCTTT,CASSRTGLNTEAFF
few,.,TRBJ2-7,TRBV30,TGTGCCTGGAGAACCAGGGCCTACGAGCAGTACTTC,CAWRTRAYEQYF
.,.,TRBJ2-1,TRBV6-2/TRBV6-3,TGTGCCAGCAGTTACGGTGGAGGCGGAGGGACCTACAATGAGCAGTTCTTC,CASSYGGGGGTYNEQFF
once,.,TRBJ1-5,TRBV27,TGTGCCAGCAGCGTCGAGGCCTATCTGCCCCAGCATTTT,CASSVEAYLPQHF
.,.,TRBJ2-3,TRBV24-1,TGTGCCACCAGTGGAGACAGCTCTCAGTATTTT,CATSGDSSQYF
.,.,TRBJ1-5,TRBV4-2,TGTGCCAGCAGCCAGGCCACTACTGGGGGCCAGCCCCAGCATTTT,CASSQATTGGQPQHF
.,.,TRBJ1-6,TRBV19,TGTGCCAGTAGATCGGATAATTCACCCCTCCACTTT,CASRSDNSPLHF
.,TRBD2,TRBJ2-3,TRBV18,TGTGCCAGCTCCCTCATAGCGGGGGCCGAACCCACAGATACGCAGTATTTT,CASSLIAGAEPTDTQYF
.,TRBD2,TRBJ2-3,TRBV24-1,TGTGCCACCAGTGATCAACCCGGGGGGGCGGGCAGCACAGATACGCAGTATTTT,CATSDQPGGAGSTDTQYF
.,TRBD1,TRBJ1-2,TRBV2,TGTGCCAGCAGTGAAGCCCAGGGGGTCGACTATGGCTACACCTTC,CASSEAQGVDYGYTF
once,TRBD1,TRBJ2-3,TRBV25-1,TGTGCCAGCAGTCCCGGGACAGGGGGCGGGACAGATACGCAGTATTTT,CASSPGTGGGTDTQYF
once,.,TRBJ2-3,TRBV5-1,TGCGCCAGCACCGATGACAGCCCTAGCACAGATACGCAGTATTTT,CASTDDSPSTDTQYF
.,TRBD2,TRBJ2-3,TRBV6-5,TGTGCCAGCAGTTACACTAGCGGGAGATTTGATACGCAGTATTTT,CASSYTSGRFDTQYF
.,.,TRBJ1-5,TRBV6-1,TGTGCCAGCAGTGCCCTAGGTTTTACGAGACAGGCCAGCAATCAGCCCCAGCATTTT,CASSALGFTRQASNQPQHF
.,TRBD2,TRBJ2-7,TRBV4-1,TGCGCCAGCAGCCCCTTCGCGGGGGGCTCCTACGAGCAGTACTTC,CASSPFAGGSYEQYF
.,TRBD2,TRBJ2-1,TRBV9,TGTGCCAGACTACCGAGACTAGCGGGGGAGTCCTACAATGAGCAGTTCTTC,CARLPRLAGESYNEQFF
.,TRBD1,TRBJ1-2,TRBV29-1,TGCAGCGTTGAGTTGAGGGACAGGCCAAACTATGGCTACACCTTC,CSVELRDRPNYGYTF
.,.,TRBJ1-5,TRBV15,TGTGCCACCAGCAGGGAGAAGGGGTGGGGGCCCCAGCATTTT,CATSREKGWGPQHF
.,.,TRBJ2-5,TRBV7-8,TGTGCCAGCAGCTTATATCAGGGTAGAGAGACCCAGTACTTC,CASSLYQGRETQYF
once,TRBD1,TRBJ1-6,TRBV18,TGTGCCAGCTCACTTACAGGACAGGGATCTAATTCACCCCTCCACTTT,CASSLTGQGSNSPLHF
.,.,TRBJ1-1,TRBV7-2,TGTGCCAGCAGCTTAGGATATCGAGTGGGCCCGAACACTGAAGCTTTCTTT,CASSLGYRVGPNTEAFF
.,.,TRBJ2-3,TRBV19,TGTGCCAGCAGGGGGGCGCCTAGCACAGATACGCAGTATTTT,CASRGAPSTDTQYF
.,TRBD2,TRBJ2-1,TRBV19,TGTGCCAGTAGTTTCCGGACTAGCGGGTTATACAATGAGCAGTTCTTC,CASSFRTSGLYNEQFF
.,TRBD2,TRBJ2-7,TRBV7-2,TGTGCCAGCAGCCTACTAGCGGGGTTCGAGCAGTACTTC,CASSLLAGFEQYF
.,TRBD2,TRBJ2-3,TRBV27,TGTGCCAGCAGTCTAGCGGGAGCCATGGATACGCAGTATTTT,CASSLAGAMDTQYF
.,TRBD1,TRBJ2-2,TRBV9,TGTGCCAGCGGATCAGGGGGAAACACCGGGGAGCTGTTTTTT,CASGSGGNTGELFF
.,TRBD1,TRBJ2-5,TRBV7-2,TGTGCCAGCAGCTTACCCGGGACAGGGAGAAGAGAGACCCAGTACTTC,CASSLPGTGRRETQYF
.,TRBD2,TRBJ2-2,TRBV9,TGTGCCAGCAGCGTAGCCCTAGCGGGACTCCCCGGGGAGCTGTTTTTT,CASSVALAGLPGELFF
.,.,TRBJ1-3,TRBV2,TGTGCCAGCAGCGCGTCGGGAAACACCATATATTTT,CASSASGNTIYF
.,TRBD2,TRBJ2-1,TRBV27,TGTGCCAGCAGCACGTCTAGCGGGAGGGTCAATGAGCAGTTCTTC,CASSTSSGRVNEQFF
.,.,TRBJ2-2,TRBV6-5,TGTGCCAGCATCAGGGGGAACACCGGGGAGCTGTTTTTT,CASIRGNTGELFF
few,.,TRBJ1-1,TRBV29-1,TGCAGCGTTGGTTCCCCCGGGGCTGAAGCTTTCTTT,CSVGSPGAEAFF
.,.,TRBJ1-1,TRBV5-1,TGCGCCAGCAGCTTGGTCCCAGGGTCCCACACTGAAGCTTTCTTT,CASSLVPGSHTEAFF
few,TRBD1,TRBJ1-1,TRBV6-6,TGTGCCAGCTGGACAGTCCCGGGACAGGGGACCACTGAAGCTTTCTTT,CASWTVPGQGTTEAFF
.,TRBD2,TRBJ2-1,TRBV19,TGTGCCAGTAGTCTTTTTGGGACTAGCGGGAGGGCCAGGTACAATGAGCAGTTCTTC,CASSLFGTSGRARYNEQFF
.,.,TRBJ1-4,TRBV10-2,TGCGCCAGCGGTAGACAGATAGTTAATGAAAAACTGTTTTTT,CASGRQIVNEKLFF
.,.,TRBJ1-1,TRBV28,TGTGCCAGCAGTTTAAGCACTTTGAACACTGAAGCTTTCTTT,CASSLSTLNTEAFF
.,.,TRBJ1-2,TRBV2,TGTGCCTGTCTACCCAGGGAAGGATATGGCTACACCTTC,CACLPREGYGYTF
.,.,TRBJ1-1,TRBV6-2/TRBV6-3,TGTGCCAGCAGCCCGCTAGGGGGGGGCAACACTGAAGCTTTCTTT,CASSPLGGGNTEAFF
.,TRBD1,TRBJ2-1,TRBV29-1,TGCAGCGTTGAAGGGACAGGGCCCGACAATGAGCAGTTCTTC,CSVEGTGPDNEQFF
.,.,TRBJ2-7,TRBV7-2,TGTGCCAGCAGCGAGGCGGCGACCGCAACCTACGAGCAGTACTTC,CASSEAATATYEQYF
.,TRBD1,TRBJ2-2,TRBV29-1,TGCAGCGTTGAAAAGCGGGGGACAGGGGGAACCGGGGAGCTGTTTTTT,CSVEKRGTGGTGELFF
.,TRBD2,TRBJ2-5,TRBV3-1/TRBV3-2,TGTGCCAGCAGCCGACTAGCGGGAGGGGGAGCCTACCAAGAGACCCAGTACTTC,CASSRLAGGGAYQETQYF
.,.,TRBJ1-3,TRBV7-6,TGTGCCAGCAGCGTCGGGACAAACTCTGGAAACACCATATATTTT,CASSVGTNSGNTIYF
few,.,TRBJ1-1,TRBV27,TGTGCCAGCACCTTCCCCGGGGGGACTGAAGCTTTCTTT,CASTFPGGTEAFF
.,.,TRBJ1-1,TRBV5-4,TGTGCCAGCAGTGAAACACAGGATGAAGCTTTCTTT,CASSETQDEAFF
many,TRBD1,TRBJ1-2,TRBV6-5,TGTGCCAGCACCGCCCTGCTGGGACAGGGCTATGGCTACACCTTC,CASTALLGQGYGYTF